The entry that follows covers one TCR beta chain sequence. These data are taken from a study of blood T cell repertoires in COVID-19. Study-level information: Sources were T cells, B-cell-depleted T cells, or PBMCs; the material itself was cDNA or gDNA.

Authors' data handling: Estimated nucleated cell counts came from reference gene primer amplification. Produced via immunoSEQ multiplex PCR; TCRdb's table is partial and in-frame only. For V, J and clone size, that table is used; D and trimming come from the DNA. The table lists about 210,000 clones, 70% to 90% of them singletons. CDR3 length: 15 amino acids. CDR1 and CDR2 from the germline V gene are SGHNT and YYREEE (reference sequence). V was cut by 3 bases and J by 1 base, with 13 bases left in between. Individuals aged about 18 to 89 years were recruited from 24 US areas. Cohorts were determined from participant-reported clinical history.

Specimen: PBMCs or T cells enriched from blood (not recorded which). The chain carries TRBV5-4 and TRBJ1-1; D remains ambiguous. The TCR was taken from a middle-aged woman with acute COVID-19. This CDR3 reads CASSSPTGKNTEAFF. For the CDR3, the DNA is TGTGCCAGCAGCTCCCCGACGGGGAAGAACACTGAAGCTTTCTTT.